This TCR beta chain was captured in a study of OX40 agonist ivuxolimab in advanced cancers. Here immunoSEQ multiplex PCR was the method, and the copy in TCRdb shows in-frame clones only, minus some. Here the sample spans tens of thousands of clones, 80% to 90% being singletons. The V and J ends lost 1 base and 5 bases respectively, with 14 bases between them. The CDR3 extends over 16 amino acids. This sequence was found in an adult with an advanced solid tumor such as melanoma, head and neck, liver or kidney cancer. V gene TRBV23-1 combines with J gene TRBJ1-4; D may be TRBD1 (5 bases). TRBV23-1 is treated as an ORF (open reading frame) with a function not yet certain. Sequencing used CD4+ or CD8+ T cells sorted from blood, obtained in a trial of the OX40 agonist ivuxolimab. CDR3 DNA sequence: TGCGCCAGCAGTCAATTGATAGTGGGGGGGAATGAAAAACTGTTTTTT. Translating it yields CASSQLIVGGNEKLFF.